This paragraph covers one TCR beta chain sequence. Only in-frame clones appear in the TCRdb table, and some are missing; sequencing was by immunoSEQ multiplex PCR. The data show tens of thousands of clones, approximately 94% seen once. This sample is drawn from a study of technical replicates of blood from a few donors. This CDR3 spans 14 amino acids. The V segment lost 9 bases and the J segment 4 bases; nucleotides outside the gene matches: 9. Germline V lookup: CDR1 SGDLS, CDR2 YYNGEE. The chain combines TRBV9 with TRBJ2-7; TRBD1 matches 11 bases. This receptor was taken from a human donor in good health. The specimen sequenced was T cells isolated from PBMCs. The CDR3, as DNA: TGTGCCACCCCCCCCCGGGACAGGGGGTACGAGCAGTACTTC. Its protein product is CATPPRDRGYEQYF.